These T cell receptor beta chains were read from a single sample in a study of T cells in Graves' hyperthyroidism and ophthalmopathy. MiXCR, applied by TCRdb to the multiplex PCR reads, yields one record per CDR3 protein. The top ten hold about a sixth of the sample, which has around 690,000 distinct CDR3 sequences, 17% seen once. The sequencing input was blood. These receptors were obtained from a man in his fifties or sixties with Graves' hyperthyroidism. Each CDR3 is given with its conserved first and last residue. D genes are given only for firm matches. Some rows have no size entry. The others give once, few or many, or a class for an expanded clone.

DNA | CDR3 | J | D | size | V
TGTGCCTCCCGTCGGGGCACTGGAGCTTTCTTT | CASRRGTGAFF | TRBJ1-1 | . | . | TRBV30
TGTGCCAGCACCCCTGGCGTCCAGGGGGGCAATGAGCAGTTCTTC | CASTPGVQGGNEQFF | TRBJ2-1 | . | many | TRBV6-2/TRBV6-3
TGCGCCAGCAGTCCCTTAACCCCTCAGGATGAGCAGTTCTTC | CASSPLTPQDEQFF | TRBJ2-1 | . | . | TRBV5-1
TGCAGTGCTAGACCCCATGGGGGGACAGGGGGATTCCAAGAGACCCAGTACTTC | CSARPHGGTGGFQETQYF | TRBJ2-5 | TRBD1 | . | TRBV20-1
TGCGCCAGCAGCTTGACTCGGACCACGGCCTCCGAGCAGTACTTC | CASSLTRTTASEQYF | TRBJ2-7 | . | few | TRBV5-1
TGTGCCAGCAGCGGGCGGGGGGGAGTCTACTTTGATGGCTACACCTTC | CASSGRGGVYFDGYTF | TRBJ1-2 | . | many | TRBV12-3/TRBV12-4
TGTGCCAGCAGCTTGGCGACTAGCGGTCCCTGGGAGCTGTTTTTT | CASSLATSGPWELFF | TRBJ2-2 | TRBD2 | . | TRBV5-4
TGTGCCAGCAGCTTAAGGGCGACTGAAGCTTTCTTT | CASSLRATEAFF | TRBJ1-1 | . | few | TRBV11-2
TGTGCCAGCAGCTTAACCGGGACAGGGCGCTACGAGCAGTACTTC | CASSLTGTGRYEQYF | TRBJ2-7 | TRBD1 | many | TRBV7-8
TGTGCCAGCAGACAACGGACAGGGGTGAGCACAGATACGCAGTATTTT | CASRQRTGVSTDTQYF | TRBJ2-3 | TRBD1 | . | TRBV28
TGCAGTGCCACCGGGACAGGGCACAAGACGAACACCGGGGAGCTGTTTTTT | CSATGTGHKTNTGELFF | TRBJ2-2 | TRBD1 | few | TRBV20-1
TGTGCCAGCAGCTTAGGGGACCTGAACACCGGGGAGCTGTTTTTT | CASSLGDLNTGELFF | TRBJ2-2 | . | many | TRBV5-4
TGTGCCAGCAGACCACAGGGGAGTTTTAATTCACCCCTCCACTTT | CASRPQGSFNSPLHF | TRBJ1-6 | TRBD1 | many | TRBV27
TGTGCCATCAGTGAGTCGGACAGGGGCGCCTATGGCTACACCTTC | CAISESDRGAYGYTF | TRBJ1-2 | TRBD1 | few | TRBV10-3
TGTGCCAGCAGCCATCGGGCGGGGTACGAGCAGTACTTC | CASSHRAGYEQYF | TRBJ2-7 | . | . | TRBV14
TGTGCCAGCAGTGATGGCAGGGGATATGGCTACACCTTC | CASSDGRGYGYTF | TRBJ1-2 | . | many | TRBV2
TGTGCCAGCAGCTTAGGGTATGCTTCTGGGTACGAGCAGTACTTC | CASSLGYASGYEQYF | TRBJ2-7 | . | many | TRBV11-2
TGCGCCAGCAGCCGAGGATCTGGTGATGTAGAGACCCAGTACTTC | CASSRGSGDVETQYF | TRBJ2-5 | . | . | TRBV4-3
TGTGCCAGCACCCAACTCGGGGGTACGTCCGAAGAAAAACTGTTTTTT | CASTQLGGTSEEKLFF | TRBJ1-4 | . | many | TRBV28
TGTGCCATTCGGAGCGGGATGAGCTCCTACGAGCAGTACTTC | CAIRSGMSSYEQYF | TRBJ2-7 | TRBD2 | many | TRBV10-3
TGTGCCAGCAGCAAAATCTCTTCGAAGTATGAGCAGTACTTC | CASSKISSKYEQYF | TRBJ2-7 | . | many | TRBV11-2
TGTGCCAGCAGGGGGGACAGGGGTTCTGGGGCCAACGTCCTGACTTTC | CASRGDRGSGANVLTF | TRBJ2-6 | TRBD1 | many | TRBV28
TGCGCCAGCAGCCTGACAGGGAGTGGGACTGAAGCTTTCTTT | CASSLTGSGTEAFF | TRBJ1-1 | TRBD1 | many | TRBV5-1
TGTGCCAGCAGTGTCAGGGTGGCCGGGGCCAACGTCCTGACTTTC | CASSVRVAGANVLTF | TRBJ2-6 | . | many | TRBV2
TGCAGCGTGGGGTTTCTGGGGGAGACCCAGTACTTC | CSVGFLGETQYF | TRBJ2-5 | . | . | TRBV29-1
TGTGCCAGCTCACCACCGCGTGATGAGCAGTTCTTC | CASSPPRDEQFF | TRBJ2-1 | . | many | TRBV18
TGTGCCAGCAGCCAAGCGGCGGCGGGAGGGCCAGTAGACGAGTTCTTC | CASSQAAAGGPVDEFF | TRBJ2-1 | TRBD2 | . | TRBV3-1
TGTGCCAGCAGTTTTGGGAAACAAGGAACCTACGAGCAGTACTTC | CASSFGKQGTYEQYF | TRBJ2-7 | . | . | TRBV28